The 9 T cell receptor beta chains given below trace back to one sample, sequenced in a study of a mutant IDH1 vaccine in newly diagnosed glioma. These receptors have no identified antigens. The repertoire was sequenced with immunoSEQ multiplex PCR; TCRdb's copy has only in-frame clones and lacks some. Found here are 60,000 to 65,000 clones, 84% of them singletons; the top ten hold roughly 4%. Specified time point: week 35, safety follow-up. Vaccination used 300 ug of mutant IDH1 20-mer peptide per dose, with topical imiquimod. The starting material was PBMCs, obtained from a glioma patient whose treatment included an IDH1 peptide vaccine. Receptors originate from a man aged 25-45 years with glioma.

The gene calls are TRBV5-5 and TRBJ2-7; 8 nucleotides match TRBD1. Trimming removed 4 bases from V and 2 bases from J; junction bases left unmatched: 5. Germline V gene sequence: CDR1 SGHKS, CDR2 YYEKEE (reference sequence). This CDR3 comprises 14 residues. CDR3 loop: CASSGDRFTYEQYF. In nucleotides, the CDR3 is TGTGCCAGCAGCGGGGACAGGTTCACCTACGAGCAGTACTTC.

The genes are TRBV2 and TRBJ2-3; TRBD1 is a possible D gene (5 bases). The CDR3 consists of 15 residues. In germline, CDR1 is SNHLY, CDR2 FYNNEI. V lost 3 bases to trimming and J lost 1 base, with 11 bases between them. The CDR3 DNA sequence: TGTGCCAGCAGTGACGCTCTAGGGGGCACAGATACGCAGTATTTT. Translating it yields CASSDALGGTDTQYF.

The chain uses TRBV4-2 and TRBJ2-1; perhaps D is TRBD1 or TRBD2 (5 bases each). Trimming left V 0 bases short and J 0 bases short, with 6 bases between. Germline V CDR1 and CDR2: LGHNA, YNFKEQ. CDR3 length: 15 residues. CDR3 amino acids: CASSQDGGSYNEQFF. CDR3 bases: TGTGCCAGCAGCCAAGATGGGGGCTCCTACAATGAGCAGTTCTTC.

The CDR3 region is CASSLGPQETQYF. In DNA form, the CDR3 reads TGCGCCAGCAGCTTGGGACCGCAAGAGACCCAGTACTTC. The chain combines TRBV5-1 with TRBJ2-5; D gene ambiguous. Germline assignment: CDR1 SGHRS and CDR2 YFSETQ. The CDR3 covers 13 residues. V lost 0 bases and J 2 bases, leaving 5 bases between the germline ends.

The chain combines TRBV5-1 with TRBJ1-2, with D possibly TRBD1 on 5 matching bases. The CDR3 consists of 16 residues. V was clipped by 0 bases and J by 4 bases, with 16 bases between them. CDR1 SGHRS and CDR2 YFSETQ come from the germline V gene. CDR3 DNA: TGCGCCAGCAGCTTGGCTCCCGGGACCGGGAGCTATGGCTACACCTTC. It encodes CASSLAPGTGSYGYTF.

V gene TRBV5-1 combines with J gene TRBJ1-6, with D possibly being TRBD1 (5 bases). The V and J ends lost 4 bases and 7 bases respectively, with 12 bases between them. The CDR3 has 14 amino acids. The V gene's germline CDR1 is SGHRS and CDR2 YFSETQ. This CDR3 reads CASSEGRTNSPLHF. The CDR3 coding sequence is TGCGCCAGCAGCGAGGGACGGACAAATTCACCCCTCCACTTT.

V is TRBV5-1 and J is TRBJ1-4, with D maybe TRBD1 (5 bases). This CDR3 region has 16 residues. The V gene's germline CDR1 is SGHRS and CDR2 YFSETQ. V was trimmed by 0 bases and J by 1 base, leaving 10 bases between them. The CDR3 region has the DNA TGCGCCAGCAGCTTGGGGGGCGGTGGAACTAATGAAAAACTGTTTTTT. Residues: CASSLGGGGTNEKLFF. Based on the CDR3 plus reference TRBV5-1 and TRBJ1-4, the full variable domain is KAGVTQTPRYLIKTRGQQVTLSCSPISGHRSVSWYQQTPGQGLQFLFEYFSETQRNKGNFPGRFSGRQFSNSRSEMNVSTLELGDSALYLCASSLGGGGTNEKLFFGSGTQLSVL.

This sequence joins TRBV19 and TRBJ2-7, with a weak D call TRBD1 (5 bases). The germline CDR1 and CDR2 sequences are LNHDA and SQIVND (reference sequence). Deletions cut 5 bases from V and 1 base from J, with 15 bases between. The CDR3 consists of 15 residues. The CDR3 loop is CASSASAGWSYEQYF. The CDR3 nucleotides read TGTGCCAGTAGTGCCTCGGCAGGGTGGTCCTACGAGCAGTACTTC.

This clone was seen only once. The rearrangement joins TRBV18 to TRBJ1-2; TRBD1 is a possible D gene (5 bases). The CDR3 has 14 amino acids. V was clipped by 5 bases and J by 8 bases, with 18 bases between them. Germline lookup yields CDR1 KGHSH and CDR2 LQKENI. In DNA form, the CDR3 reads TGTGCCAGCTCATCCAACTTAGGGGTGGAAGGCTACACCTTC. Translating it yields CASSSNLGVEGYTF.